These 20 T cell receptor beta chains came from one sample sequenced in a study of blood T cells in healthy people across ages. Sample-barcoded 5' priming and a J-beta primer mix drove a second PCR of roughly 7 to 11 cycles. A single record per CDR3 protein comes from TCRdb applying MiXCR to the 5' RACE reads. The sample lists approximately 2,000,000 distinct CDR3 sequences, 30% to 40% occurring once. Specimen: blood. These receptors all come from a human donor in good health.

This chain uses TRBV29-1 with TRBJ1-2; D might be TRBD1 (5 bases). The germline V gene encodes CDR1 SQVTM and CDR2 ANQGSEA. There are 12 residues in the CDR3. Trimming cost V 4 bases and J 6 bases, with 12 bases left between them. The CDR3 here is CSVGSSGNGYTF. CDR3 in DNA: TGCAGCGTTGGCTCGTCAGGGAATGGCTACACCTTC.

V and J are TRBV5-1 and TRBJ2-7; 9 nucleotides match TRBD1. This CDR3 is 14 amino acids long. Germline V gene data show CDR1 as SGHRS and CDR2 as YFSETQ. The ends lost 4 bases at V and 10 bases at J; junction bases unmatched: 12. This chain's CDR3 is CASSPTGGMEDQYF. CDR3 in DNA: TGCGCCAGCAGCCCGACAGGGGGGATGGAGGACCAGTACTTC.

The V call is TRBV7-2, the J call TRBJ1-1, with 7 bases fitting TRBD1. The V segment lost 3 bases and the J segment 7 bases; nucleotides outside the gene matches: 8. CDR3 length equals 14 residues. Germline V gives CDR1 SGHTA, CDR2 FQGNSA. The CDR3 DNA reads TGTGCCAGCAGCTTGATGAGGGGGCAAGATGAAGCTTTCTTT. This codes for CASSLMRGQDEAFF.

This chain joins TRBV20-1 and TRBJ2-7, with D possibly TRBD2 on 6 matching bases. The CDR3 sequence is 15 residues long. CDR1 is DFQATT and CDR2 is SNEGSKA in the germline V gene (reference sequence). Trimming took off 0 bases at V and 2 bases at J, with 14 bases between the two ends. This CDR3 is CSARDLIGGTYEQYF. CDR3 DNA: TGCAGTGCTAGAGATCTTATCGGGGGAACCTACGAGCAGTACTTC.

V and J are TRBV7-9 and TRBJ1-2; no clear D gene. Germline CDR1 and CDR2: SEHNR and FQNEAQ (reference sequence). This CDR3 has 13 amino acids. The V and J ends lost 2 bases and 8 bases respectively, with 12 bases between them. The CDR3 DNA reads TGTGCCAGCAGCTTACGAGGGCTCCTAGGCTACACCTTC. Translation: CASSLRGLLGYTF.

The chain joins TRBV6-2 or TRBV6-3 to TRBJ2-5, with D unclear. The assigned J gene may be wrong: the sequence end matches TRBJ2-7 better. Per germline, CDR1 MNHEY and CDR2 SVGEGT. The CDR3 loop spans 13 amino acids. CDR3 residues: CASSPFIVYEQYF. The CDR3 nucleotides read TGTGCCAGCAGCCCTTTTATCGTATACGAGCAGTACTTC.

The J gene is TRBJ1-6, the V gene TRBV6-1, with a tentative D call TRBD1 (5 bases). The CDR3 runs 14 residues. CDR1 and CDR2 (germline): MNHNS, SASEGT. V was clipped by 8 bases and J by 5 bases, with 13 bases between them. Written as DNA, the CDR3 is TGTGCCAGCGCCCGGGACCGAGATAATTCACCCCTCCACTTT. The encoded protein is CASARDRDNSPLHF.

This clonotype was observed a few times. CDR3 coding DNA: TGCAGCGTTGAAGATCGGGGATACAGGGGATTCAATCAGCCCCAGCATTTT. Residues: CSVEDRGYRGFNQPQHF. The V call is TRBV29-1, the J call TRBJ1-5, with 7 nucleotides matching TRBD1. The CDR3 totals 17 residues. Germline trimming cut 0 bases from V and 3 bases from J; bases unmatched to any gene: 11. The germline V gene has CDR1 SQVTM and CDR2 ANQGSEA. Supplemented by reference TRBV29-1 and TRBJ1-5, the full variable domain reads SAVISQKPSRDICQRGTSLTIQCQVDSQVTMMFWYRQQPGQSLTLIATANQGSEATYESGFVIDKFPISRPNLTFSTLTVSNMSPEDSSIYLCSVEDRGYRGFNQPQHFGDGTRLSIL.

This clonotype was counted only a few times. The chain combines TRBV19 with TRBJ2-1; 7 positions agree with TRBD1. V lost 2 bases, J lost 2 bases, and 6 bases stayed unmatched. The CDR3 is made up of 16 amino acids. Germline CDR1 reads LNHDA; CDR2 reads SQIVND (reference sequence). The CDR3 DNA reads TGTGCCAGTAGTATACCCTCTAGGGGGCCCTACAATGAGCAGTTCTTC. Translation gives CASSIPSRGPYNEQFF.

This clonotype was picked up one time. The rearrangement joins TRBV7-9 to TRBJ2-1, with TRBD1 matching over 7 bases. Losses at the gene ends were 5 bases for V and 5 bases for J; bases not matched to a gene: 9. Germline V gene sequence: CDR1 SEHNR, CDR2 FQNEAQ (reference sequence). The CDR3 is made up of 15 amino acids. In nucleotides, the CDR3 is TGTGCCAGCAGCCTCCTGGTCAGGGGGAACAATGAGCAGTTCTTC. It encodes CASSLLVRGNNEQFF.

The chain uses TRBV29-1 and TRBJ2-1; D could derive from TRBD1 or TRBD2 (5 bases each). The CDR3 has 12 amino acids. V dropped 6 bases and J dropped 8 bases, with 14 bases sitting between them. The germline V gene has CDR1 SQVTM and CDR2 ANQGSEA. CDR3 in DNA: TGCAGCGTGGGCCGGCTGGGGGATGAGCAGTTCTTC. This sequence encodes CSVGRLGDEQFF.

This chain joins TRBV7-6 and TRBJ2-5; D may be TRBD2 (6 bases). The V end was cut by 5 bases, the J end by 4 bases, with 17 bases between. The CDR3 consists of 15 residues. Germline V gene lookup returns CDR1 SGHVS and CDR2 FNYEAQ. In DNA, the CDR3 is TGTGCCAGCAGCCCGTCGACTAGTTCGGGAGAGACCCAGTACTTC. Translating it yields CASSPSTSSGETQYF.

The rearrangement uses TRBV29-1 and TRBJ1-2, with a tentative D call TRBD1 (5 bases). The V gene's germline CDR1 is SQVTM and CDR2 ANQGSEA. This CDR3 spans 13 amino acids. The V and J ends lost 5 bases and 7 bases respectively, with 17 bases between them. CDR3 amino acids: CSVYGRWGFGYTF. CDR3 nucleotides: TGCAGCGTTTATGGGCGGTGGGGGTTTGGCTACACCTTC.

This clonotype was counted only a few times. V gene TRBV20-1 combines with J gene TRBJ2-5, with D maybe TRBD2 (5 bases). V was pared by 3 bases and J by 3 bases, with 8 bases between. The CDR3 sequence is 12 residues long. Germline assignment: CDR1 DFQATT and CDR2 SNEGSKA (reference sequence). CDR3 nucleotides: TGCAGTGCTAGTACTAGGGAAGAGACCCAGTACTTC. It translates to CSASTREETQYF.

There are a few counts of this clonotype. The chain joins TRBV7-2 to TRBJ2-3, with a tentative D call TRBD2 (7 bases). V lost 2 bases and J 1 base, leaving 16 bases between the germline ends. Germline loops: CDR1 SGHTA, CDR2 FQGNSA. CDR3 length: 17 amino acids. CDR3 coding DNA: TGTGCCAGCAGCTTACAGGGCGGGCGGGGGCGCACAGATACGCAGTATTTT. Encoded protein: CASSLQGGRGRTDTQYF.

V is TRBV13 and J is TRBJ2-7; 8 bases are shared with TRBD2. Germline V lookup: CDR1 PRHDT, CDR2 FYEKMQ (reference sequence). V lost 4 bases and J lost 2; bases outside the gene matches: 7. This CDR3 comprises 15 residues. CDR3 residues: CASSSGLAGPYEQYF. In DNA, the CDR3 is TGTGCCAGCAGCTCAGGACTAGCTGGCCCCTACGAGCAGTACTTC.

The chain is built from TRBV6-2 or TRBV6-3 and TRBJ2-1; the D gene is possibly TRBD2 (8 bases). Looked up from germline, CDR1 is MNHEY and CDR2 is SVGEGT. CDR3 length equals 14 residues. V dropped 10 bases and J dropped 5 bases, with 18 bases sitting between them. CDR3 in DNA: TGTGCCACGGGAGGGGGCCCCCTGAACAATGAGCAGTTCTTC. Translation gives CATGGGPLNNEQFF.

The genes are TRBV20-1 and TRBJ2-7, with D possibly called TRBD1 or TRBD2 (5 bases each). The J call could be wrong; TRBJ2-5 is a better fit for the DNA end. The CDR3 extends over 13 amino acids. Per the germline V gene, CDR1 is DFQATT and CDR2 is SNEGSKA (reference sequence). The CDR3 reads CSAPAQGTETQYF. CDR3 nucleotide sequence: TGCAGTGCTCCCGCCCAAGGGACAGAGACCCAGTACTTC.

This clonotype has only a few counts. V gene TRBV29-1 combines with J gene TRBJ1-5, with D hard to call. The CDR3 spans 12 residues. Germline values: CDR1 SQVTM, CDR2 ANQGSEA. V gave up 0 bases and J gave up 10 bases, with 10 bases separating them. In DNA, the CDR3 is TGCAGCGTTGAAGATCCCTGGGGTCCCCAGCATTTT. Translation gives CSVEDPWGPQHF.

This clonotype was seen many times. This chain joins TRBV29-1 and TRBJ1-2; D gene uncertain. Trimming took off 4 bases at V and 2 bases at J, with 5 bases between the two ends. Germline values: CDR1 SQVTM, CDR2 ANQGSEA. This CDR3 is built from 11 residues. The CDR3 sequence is CSVGSNYGYTF. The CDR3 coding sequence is TGCAGCGTTGGGTCAAACTATGGCTACACCTTC.